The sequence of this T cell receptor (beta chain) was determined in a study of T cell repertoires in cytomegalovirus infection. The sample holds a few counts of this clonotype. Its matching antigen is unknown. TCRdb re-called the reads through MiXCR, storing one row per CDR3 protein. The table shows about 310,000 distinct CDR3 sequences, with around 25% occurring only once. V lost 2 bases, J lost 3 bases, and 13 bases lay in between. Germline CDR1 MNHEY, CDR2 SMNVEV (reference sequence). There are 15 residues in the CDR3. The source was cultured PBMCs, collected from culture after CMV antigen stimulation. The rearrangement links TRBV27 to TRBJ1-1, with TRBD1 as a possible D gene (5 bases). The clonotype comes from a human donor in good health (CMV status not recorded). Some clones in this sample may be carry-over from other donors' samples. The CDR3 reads CASSLARVRDTEAFF. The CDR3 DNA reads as TGTGCCAGCAGTTTAGCCAGGGTGAGGGACACTGAAGCTTTCTTT.